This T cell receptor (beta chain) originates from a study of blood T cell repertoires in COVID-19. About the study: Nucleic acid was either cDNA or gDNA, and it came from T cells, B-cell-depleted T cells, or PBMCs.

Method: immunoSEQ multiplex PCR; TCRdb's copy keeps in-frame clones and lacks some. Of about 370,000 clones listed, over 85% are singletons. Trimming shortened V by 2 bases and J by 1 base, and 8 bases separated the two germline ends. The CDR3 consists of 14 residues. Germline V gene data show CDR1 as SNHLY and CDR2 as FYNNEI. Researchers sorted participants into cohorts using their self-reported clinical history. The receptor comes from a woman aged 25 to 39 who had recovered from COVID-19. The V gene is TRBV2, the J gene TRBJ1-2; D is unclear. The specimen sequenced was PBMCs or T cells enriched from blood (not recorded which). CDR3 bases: TGTGCCAGCAGTGAATCAGGCCATAACTATGGCTACACCTTC. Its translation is CASSESGHNYGYTF.